Included here is one T cell receptor beta chain sequence, with context. This sample was included in a study of blood T cell repertoires in COVID-19. Study summary: Sources were T cells, B-cell-depleted T cells, or PBMCs; the material itself was cDNA or gDNA.

This table comes from immunoSEQ multiplex PCR, and its TCRdb copy is limited to in-frame clones, with some not included. This sample yields 200,000 to 250,000 clones, of which roughly 88% are seen a single time; around 2% belongs to the top ten. Germline V gene lookup returns CDR1 SGHTA and CDR2 FQGTGA. The CDR3 has 15 residues. The ends were cut back, 3 bases at V and 5 bases at J, with 16 bases in the middle. This chain connects TRBV7-3 to TRBJ2-5; TRBD2 is a possible D gene (7 bases). The sequence came from a woman aged 45-65 years who had recovered from COVID-19. Sequencing used PBMCs or T cells enriched from blood (not recorded which). CDR3 loop: CASSLGVGGPETQYF. The CDR3 nucleotides read TGTGCCAGCAGCTTGGGTGTCGGGGGGCCGGAGACCCAGTACTTC.